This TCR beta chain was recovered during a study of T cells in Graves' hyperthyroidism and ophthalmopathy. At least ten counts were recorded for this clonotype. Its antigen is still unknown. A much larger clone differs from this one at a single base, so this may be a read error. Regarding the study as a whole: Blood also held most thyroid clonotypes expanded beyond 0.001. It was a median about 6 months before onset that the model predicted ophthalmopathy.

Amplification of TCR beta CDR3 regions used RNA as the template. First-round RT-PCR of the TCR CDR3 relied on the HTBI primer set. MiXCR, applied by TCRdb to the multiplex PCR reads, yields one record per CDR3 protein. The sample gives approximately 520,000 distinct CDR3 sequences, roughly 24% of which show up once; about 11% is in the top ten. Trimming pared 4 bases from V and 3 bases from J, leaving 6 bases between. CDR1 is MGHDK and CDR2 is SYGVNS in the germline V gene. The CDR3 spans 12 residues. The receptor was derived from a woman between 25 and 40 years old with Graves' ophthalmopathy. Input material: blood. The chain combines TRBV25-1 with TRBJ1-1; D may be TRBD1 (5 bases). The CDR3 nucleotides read TGTGCCAGCAGTGGGGACTACACTGAAGCTTTCTTT. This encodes CASSGDYTEAFF.